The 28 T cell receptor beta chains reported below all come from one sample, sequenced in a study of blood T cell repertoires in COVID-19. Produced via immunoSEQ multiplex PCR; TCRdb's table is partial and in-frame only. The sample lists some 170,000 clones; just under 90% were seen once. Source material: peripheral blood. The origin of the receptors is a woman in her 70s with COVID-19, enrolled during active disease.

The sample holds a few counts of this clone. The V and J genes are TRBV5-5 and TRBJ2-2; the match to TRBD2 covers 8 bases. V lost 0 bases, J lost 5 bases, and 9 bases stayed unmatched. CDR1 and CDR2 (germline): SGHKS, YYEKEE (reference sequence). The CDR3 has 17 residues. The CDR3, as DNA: TGTGCCAGCAGCTTGGGGTCGGCGGGAGGTTGGACCGGGGAGCTGTTTTTT. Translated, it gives CASSLGSAGGWTGELFF. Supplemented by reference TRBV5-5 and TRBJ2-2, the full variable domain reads DAGVTQSPTHLIKTRGQQVTLRCSPISGHKSVSWYQQVLGQGPQFIFQYYEKEERGRGNFPDRFSARQFPNYSSELNVNALLLGDSALYLCASSLGSAGGWTGELFFGEGSRLTVL.

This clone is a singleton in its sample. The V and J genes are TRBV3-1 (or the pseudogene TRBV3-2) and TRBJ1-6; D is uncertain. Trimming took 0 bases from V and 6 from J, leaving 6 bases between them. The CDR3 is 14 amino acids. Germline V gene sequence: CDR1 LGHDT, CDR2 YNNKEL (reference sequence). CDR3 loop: CASSQDSSNSPLHF. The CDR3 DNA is TGTGCCAGCAGCCAAGACTCCAGTAATTCACCCCTCCACTTT.

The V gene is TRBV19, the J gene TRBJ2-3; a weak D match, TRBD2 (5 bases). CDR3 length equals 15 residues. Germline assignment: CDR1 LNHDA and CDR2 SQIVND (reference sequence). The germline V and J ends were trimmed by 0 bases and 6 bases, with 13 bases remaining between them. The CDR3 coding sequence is TGTGCCAGTAGTATAGAGGCAGAGGAGGCCGATACGCAGTATTTT. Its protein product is CASSIEAEEADTQYF.

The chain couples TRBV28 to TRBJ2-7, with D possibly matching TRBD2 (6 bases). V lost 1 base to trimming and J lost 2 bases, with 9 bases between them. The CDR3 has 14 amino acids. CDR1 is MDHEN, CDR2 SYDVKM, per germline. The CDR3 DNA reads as TGTGCCAGCAGTTTATTAGCGGAGACCTACGAGCAGTACTTC. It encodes CASSLLAETYEQYF.

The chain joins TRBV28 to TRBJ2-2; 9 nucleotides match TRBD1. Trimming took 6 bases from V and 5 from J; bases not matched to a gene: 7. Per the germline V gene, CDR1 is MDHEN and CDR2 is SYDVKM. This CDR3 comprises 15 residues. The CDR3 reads CASSPGQGLTGELFF. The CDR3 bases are TGTGCCAGCAGCCCGGGACAGGGTTTGACCGGGGAGCTGTTTTTT.

The CDR3, as DNA: TGTGCCAGCAGCGTAGGGGACAGGGTAACTAACTATGGCTACACCTTC. Translated: CASSVGDRVTNYGYTF. The chain links TRBV9 to TRBJ1-2, with 9 bases matching TRBD1. The CDR3 runs to 16 residues. V shed 0 bases, J shed 0 bases, and the junction held 3 bases outside the gene matches. From germline, CDR1 is SGDLS and CDR2 YYNGEE.

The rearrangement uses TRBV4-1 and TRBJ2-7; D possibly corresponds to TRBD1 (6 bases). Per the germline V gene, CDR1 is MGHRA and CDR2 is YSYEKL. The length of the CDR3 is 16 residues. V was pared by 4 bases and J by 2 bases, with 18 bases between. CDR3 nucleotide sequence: TGCGCCAGCAGCCGTGACCTGTACAGGGAAGCCTACGAGCAGTACTTC. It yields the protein CASSRDLYREAYEQYF.

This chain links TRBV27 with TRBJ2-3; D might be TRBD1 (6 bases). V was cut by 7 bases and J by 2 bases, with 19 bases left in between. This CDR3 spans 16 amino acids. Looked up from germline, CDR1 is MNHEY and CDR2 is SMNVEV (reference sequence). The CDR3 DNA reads TGTGCCAGCAAAAAAGGGGGTGGCCTACTCACAGATACGCAGTATTTT. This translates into CASKKGGGLLTDTQYF.

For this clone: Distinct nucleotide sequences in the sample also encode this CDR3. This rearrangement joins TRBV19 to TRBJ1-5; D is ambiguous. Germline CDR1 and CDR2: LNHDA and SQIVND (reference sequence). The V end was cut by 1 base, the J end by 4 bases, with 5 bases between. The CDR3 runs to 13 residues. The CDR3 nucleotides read TGTGCCAGTAGTATAGCCGGGAATCAGCCCCAGCATTTT. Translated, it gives CASSIAGNQPQHF.

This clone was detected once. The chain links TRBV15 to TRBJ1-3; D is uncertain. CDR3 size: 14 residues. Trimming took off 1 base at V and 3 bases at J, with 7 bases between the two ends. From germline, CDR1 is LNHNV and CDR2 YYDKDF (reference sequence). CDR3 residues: CATSRGASGNTIYF. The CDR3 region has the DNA TGTGCCACCAGCAGAGGGGCAAGTGGAAACACCATATATTTT.

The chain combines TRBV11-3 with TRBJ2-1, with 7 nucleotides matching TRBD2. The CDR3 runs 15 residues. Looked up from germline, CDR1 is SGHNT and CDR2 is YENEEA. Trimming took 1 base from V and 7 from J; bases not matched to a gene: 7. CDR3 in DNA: TGTGCCAGCAGCTTAGGGGGGAGGGCCGTAAATGAGCAGTTCTTC. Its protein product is CASSLGGRAVNEQFF.

This chain's CDR3 is CASKYRENTEAFF. The CDR3 bases are TGTGCCAGCAAGTATAGAGAGAACACTGAAGCTTTCTTT. The chain couples TRBV6-5 to TRBJ1-1; D unclear. Looked up from germline, CDR1 is MNHEY and CDR2 is SVGAGI. Trimming pared 7 bases from V and 1 base from J, leaving 10 bases between. CDR3 length equals 13 residues.

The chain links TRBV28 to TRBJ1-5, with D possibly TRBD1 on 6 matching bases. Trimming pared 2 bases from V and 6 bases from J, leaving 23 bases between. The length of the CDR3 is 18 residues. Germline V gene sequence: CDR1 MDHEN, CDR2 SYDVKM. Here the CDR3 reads CASSLTTASWGLGQPQHF. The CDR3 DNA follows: TGTGCCAGCAGTTTAACAACCGCTAGCTGGGGGCTTGGTCAGCCCCAGCATTTT.

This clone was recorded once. This CDR3 reads CASTVRTGELFF. As DNA, the CDR3 is TGCGCCAGCACAGTACGAACCGGGGAGCTGTTTTTT. The rearrangement joins TRBV5-1 to TRBJ2-2, with unresolved D. V dropped 6 bases and J dropped 5 bases, with 8 bases sitting between them. Germline V gene sequence: CDR1 SGHRS, CDR2 YFSETQ. The CDR3 has 12 amino acids.

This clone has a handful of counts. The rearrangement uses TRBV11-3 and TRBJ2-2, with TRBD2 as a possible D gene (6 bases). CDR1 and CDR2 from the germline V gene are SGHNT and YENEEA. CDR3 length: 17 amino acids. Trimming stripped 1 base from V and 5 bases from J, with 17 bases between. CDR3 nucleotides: TGTGCCAGCAGCTTAGGAGGAGGAACGCGGGAAACCGGGGAGCTGTTTTTT. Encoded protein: CASSLGGGTRETGELFF. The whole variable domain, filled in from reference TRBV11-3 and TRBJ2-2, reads EAGVVQSPRYKIIEKKQPVAFWCNPISGHNTLYWYLQNLGQGPELLIRYENEEAVDDSQLPKDRFSAERLKGVDSTLKIQPAELGDSAVYLCASSLGGGTRETGELFFGEGSRLTVL.

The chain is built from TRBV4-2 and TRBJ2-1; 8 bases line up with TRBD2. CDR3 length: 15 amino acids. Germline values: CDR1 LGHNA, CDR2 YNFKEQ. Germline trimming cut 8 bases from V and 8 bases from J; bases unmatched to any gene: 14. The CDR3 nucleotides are TGTGCCAGCGGGGAAGGAGCGGGAGAGGGGGATGAGCAGTTCTTC. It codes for CASGEGAGEGDEQFF.

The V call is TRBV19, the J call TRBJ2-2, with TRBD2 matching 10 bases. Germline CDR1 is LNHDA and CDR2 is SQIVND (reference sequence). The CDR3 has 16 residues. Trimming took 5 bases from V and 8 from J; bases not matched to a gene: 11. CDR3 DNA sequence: TGTGCCAGTAGTTTTCTAGCGGGAGCCAATAGGGGGGAGCTGTTTTTT. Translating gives CASSFLAGANRGELFF.

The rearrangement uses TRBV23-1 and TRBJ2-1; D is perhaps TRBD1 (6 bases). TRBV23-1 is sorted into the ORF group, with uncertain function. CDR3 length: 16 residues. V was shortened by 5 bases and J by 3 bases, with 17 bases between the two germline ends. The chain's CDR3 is CASSSPPLGGYNEQFF. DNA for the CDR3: TGCGCCAGCAGTTCGCCCCCCCTAGGGGGCTACAATGAGCAGTTCTTC.

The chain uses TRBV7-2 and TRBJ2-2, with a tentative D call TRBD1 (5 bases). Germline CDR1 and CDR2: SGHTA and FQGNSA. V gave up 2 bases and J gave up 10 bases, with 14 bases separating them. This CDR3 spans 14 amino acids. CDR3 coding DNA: TGTGCCAGCAGCTTAAAGGGAATGGGGCAGGAGCTGTTTTTT. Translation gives CASSLKGMGQELFF.

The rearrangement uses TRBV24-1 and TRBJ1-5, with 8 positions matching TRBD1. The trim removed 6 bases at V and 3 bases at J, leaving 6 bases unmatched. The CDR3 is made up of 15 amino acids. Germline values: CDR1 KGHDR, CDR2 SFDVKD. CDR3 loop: CATSKGQGYNQPQHF. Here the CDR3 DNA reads TGTGCCACCAGTAAAGGACAGGGCTACAATCAGCCCCAGCATTTT.

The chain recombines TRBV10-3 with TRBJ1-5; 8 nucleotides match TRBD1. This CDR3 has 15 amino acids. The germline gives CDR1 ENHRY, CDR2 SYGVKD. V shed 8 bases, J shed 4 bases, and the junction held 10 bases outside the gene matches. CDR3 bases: TGTGCCATCTCTGTAGGACAGGGCGTTAATCAGCCCCAGCATTTT. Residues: CAISVGQGVNQPQHF.

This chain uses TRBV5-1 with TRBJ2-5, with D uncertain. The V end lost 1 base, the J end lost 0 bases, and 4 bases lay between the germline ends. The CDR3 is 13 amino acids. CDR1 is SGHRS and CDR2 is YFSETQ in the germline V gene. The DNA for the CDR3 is TGCGCCAGCAGCTTGACACACCAAGAGACCCAGTACTTC. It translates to CASSLTHQETQYF.

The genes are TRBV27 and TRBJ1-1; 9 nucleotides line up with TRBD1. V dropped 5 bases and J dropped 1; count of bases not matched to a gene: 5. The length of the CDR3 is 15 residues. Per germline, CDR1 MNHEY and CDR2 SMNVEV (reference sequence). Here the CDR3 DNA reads TGTGCCAGCAGTAAAACGACAGGGGGGAACACTGAAGCTTTCTTT. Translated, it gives CASSKTTGGNTEAFF.

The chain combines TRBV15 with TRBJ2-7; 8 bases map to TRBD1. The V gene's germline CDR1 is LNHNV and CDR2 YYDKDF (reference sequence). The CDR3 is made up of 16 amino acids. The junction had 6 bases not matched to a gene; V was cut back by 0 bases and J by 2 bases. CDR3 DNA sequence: TGTGCCACCAGCAGAGATAGGACGACAGGGGCCTACGAGCAGTACTTC. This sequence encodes CATSRDRTTGAYEQYF.

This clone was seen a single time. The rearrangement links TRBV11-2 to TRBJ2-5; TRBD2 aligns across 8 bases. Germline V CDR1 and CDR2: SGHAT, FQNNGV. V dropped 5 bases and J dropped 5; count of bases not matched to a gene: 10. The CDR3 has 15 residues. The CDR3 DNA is TGTGCCAGCAGCCCCGGACTAGCAACCTTCGAGACCCAGTACTTC. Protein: CASSPGLATFETQYF.

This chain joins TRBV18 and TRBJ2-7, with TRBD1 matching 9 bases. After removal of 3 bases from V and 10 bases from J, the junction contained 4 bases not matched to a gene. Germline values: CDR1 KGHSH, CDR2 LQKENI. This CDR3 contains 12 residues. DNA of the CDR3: TGTGCCAGCTCACCCGGGACAGGGCAACAGTACTTC. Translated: CASSPGTGQQYF. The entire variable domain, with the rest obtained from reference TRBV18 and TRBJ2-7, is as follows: NAGVMQNPRHLVRRRGQEARLRCSPMKGHSHVYWYRQLPEEGLKFMVYLQKENIIDESGMPKERFSAEFPKEGPSILRIQQVVRGDSAAYFCASSPGTGQQYFGPGTRLTVT.

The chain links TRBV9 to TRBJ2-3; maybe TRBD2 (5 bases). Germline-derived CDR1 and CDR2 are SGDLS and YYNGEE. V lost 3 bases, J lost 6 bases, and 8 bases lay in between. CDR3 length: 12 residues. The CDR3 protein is CASSEGVDTQYF. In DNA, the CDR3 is TGTGCCAGCAGCGAGGGAGTGGATACGCAGTATTTT.

DNA for the CDR3: TGCGCCAGCAGTCAGGCAGGGAAGAACACTGAAGCTTTCTTT. Its translation is CASSQAGKNTEAFF. This chain joins TRBV5-1 and TRBJ1-1; D is possibly TRBD1 (5 bases). Germline V gene data show CDR1 as SGHRS and CDR2 as YFSETQ. Trimming shortened V by 5 bases and J by 1 base, and 12 bases separated the two germline ends. The CDR3 extends over 14 amino acids.